These 6 T cell receptor beta chains were all obtained from the same sample, sequenced in a study of shared clonotypes between healthy human individuals. Only in-frame clones appear in the TCRdb table, and some are missing; sequencing was by immunoSEQ multiplex PCR. The sample has approximately 2.5 million clones; approximately 92% are singletons. Sequencing was carried out using naive CD4+ T cells sorted from blood. Noted subset: CD45RA+ positively selected. These receptors all stem from a man younger than 30 in good health.

The chain links TRBV6-1 to TRBJ2-1; 7 bases are a match to TRBD2. Germline V gives CDR1 MNHNS, CDR2 SASEGT. J lost 4 bases, V lost 4 bases, and 4 bases had no gene match. The CDR3 is made up of 14 amino acids. The DNA for the CDR3 is TGTGCCAGCAGTGTCCGGGACTATTACAATGAGCAGTTCTTC. Protein product: CASSVRDYYNEQFF.

The rearrangement links TRBV29-1 to TRBJ2-7; 8 nucleotides agree with TRBD2. CDR1 and CDR2 from the germline V gene are SQVTM and ANQGSEA. With V trimmed by 5 bases and J by 3 bases, 12 bases remained unmatched. The CDR3 is 15 residues long. This CDR3 reads CSVSGGRLRSYEQYF. The CDR3 DNA reads as TGCAGCGTTTCGGGGGGGAGGTTGAGGAGCTACGAGCAGTACTTC.

A word on this clone: Other nucleotide sequences in the sample specify the same CDR3. The J gene is TRBJ2-5, the V gene TRBV18; 7 bases agree with TRBD1. The V gene end was trimmed by 6 bases and the J gene end by 2 bases; junction bases not matched to a gene: 6. The germline gives CDR1 KGHSH, CDR2 LQKENI. CDR3 size: 14 residues. CDR3 sequence: CASSPPGQQETQYF. CDR3 nucleotides: TGTGCCAGCTCGCCTCCGGGACAGCAAGAGACCCAGTACTTC.

The rearrangement links TRBV28 to TRBJ2-7, with D unclear. CDR1 is MDHEN, CDR2 SYDVKM, per germline. V was pared by 4 bases and J by 2 bases, with 9 bases between. The CDR3 sequence is 13 residues long. The CDR3 DNA is TGTGCCAGCAGTTCGGCGACACCCTACGAGCAGTACTTC. This gives the protein CASSSATPYEQYF.

Written as DNA, the CDR3 is TGCAGCGTTGAAATGGTACGGGACAGCTCCTACGAGCAGTACTTC. Its protein product is CSVEMVRDSSYEQYF. The rearrangement joins TRBV29-1 to TRBJ2-7; TRBD1 matches 7 bases. Trimming removed 2 bases from V and 0 bases from J; junction bases left unmatched: 7. The length of the CDR3 is 15 residues. Per the germline V gene, CDR1 is SQVTM and CDR2 is ANQGSEA.

The V call is TRBV4-1, the J call TRBJ1-1; the D gene is possibly TRBD1 (5 bases). V lost 1 base to trimming and J lost 5 bases, with 11 bases between them. The germline CDR1 and CDR2 sequences are MGHRA and YSYEKL. The CDR3 contains 14 residues. The CDR3 spells CASSQVGVGTEAFF. The CDR3 region has the DNA TGCGCCAGCAGCCAAGTAGGGGTGGGAACTGAAGCTTTCTTT.